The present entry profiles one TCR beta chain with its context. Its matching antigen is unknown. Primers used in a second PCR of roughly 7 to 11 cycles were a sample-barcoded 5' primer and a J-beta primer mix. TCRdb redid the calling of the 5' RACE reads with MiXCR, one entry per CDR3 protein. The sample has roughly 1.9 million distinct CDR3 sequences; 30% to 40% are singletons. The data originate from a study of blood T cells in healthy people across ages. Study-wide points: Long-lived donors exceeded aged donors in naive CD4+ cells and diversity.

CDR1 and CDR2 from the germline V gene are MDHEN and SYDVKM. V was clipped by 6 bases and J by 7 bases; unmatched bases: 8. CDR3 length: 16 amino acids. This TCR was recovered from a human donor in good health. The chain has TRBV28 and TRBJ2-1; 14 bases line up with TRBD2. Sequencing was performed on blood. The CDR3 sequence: CASSRLAGGPGNEQFF. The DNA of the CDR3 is TGTGCCAGCAGCAGACTAGCGGGGGGGCCGGGGAATGAGCAGTTCTTC.